The 14 T cell receptor beta chains in this list originate from one sample, sequenced in a study of long-term antiretroviral therapy in people with HIV. With survey level as its setting, the immunoSEQ assay was v3.0. Data came from immunoSEQ multiplex PCR; TCRdb stores just in-frame clones and leaves some out. Of approximately 33,000 clones listed, 80% to 90% were seen once; the top ten hold 3% to 4.5%. The sample in question was unsorted PBMCs, obtained 0.8 years before starting antiretroviral therapy. These receptors were obtained from a man in his late teens or twenties with HIV.

The V gene is TRBV4-1, the J gene TRBJ2-7; no clear D. The length of the CDR3 is 14 residues. Germline CDR1 MGHRA, CDR2 YSYEKL. Trimming left V 0 bases short and J 2 bases short, with 8 bases between. CDR3 DNA sequence: TGCGCCAGCAGCCAAGATCTCCCGGCCTACGAGCAGTACTTC. Protein product: CASSQDLPAYEQYF.

This clone was seen once. The chain links TRBV5-1 to TRBJ2-1, with no clear D. V gave up 4 bases and J gave up 8 bases, with 31 bases separating them. Per the germline V gene, CDR1 is SGHRS and CDR2 is YFSETQ. CDR3 length: 19 residues. The CDR3 DNA reads TGCGCCAGCAGCAACCCAGAGGCCGGCACCTTAACTTTCAGCCATGAGCAGTTCTTC. Translated, it gives CASSNPEAGTLTFSHEQFF.

The V gene is TRBV27, the J gene TRBJ1-1; 10 bases map to TRBD1. V lost 3 bases to trimming and J lost 3 bases; unmatched junction nucleotides: 4. Germline lookup yields CDR1 MNHEY and CDR2 SMNVEV (reference sequence). The CDR3 extends over 15 amino acids. CDR3 coding DNA: TGTGCCAGCAGTTTGGGGACAGGGGAAGACACTGAAGCTTTCTTT. Amino acids: CASSLGTGEDTEAFF.

The chain is built from TRBV30 and TRBJ2-7; D remains unclear. This CDR3 is 13 amino acids long. The V and J ends lost 0 bases and 8 bases respectively, with 14 bases between them. Germline CDR1 GTSNPN, CDR2 SVGIG (reference sequence). The CDR3 coding sequence is TGTGCCTGGAGTGTCGACCCCCAGAGCCAGCAGTACTTC. Its translation: CAWSVDPQSQQYF. Drawing the rest from reference TRBV30 and TRBJ2-7, the complete variable domain is SQTIHQWPATLVQPVGSPLSLECTVEGTSNPNLYWYRQAAGRGLQLLFYSVGIGQISSEVPQNLSASRPQDRQFILSSKKLLLSDSGFYLCAWSVDPQSQQYFGPGTRLTVT.

The rearrangement uses TRBV30 and TRBJ1-2; perhaps TRBD1 as D (5 bases). Germline CDR1 reads GTSNPN; CDR2 reads SVGIG (reference sequence). The CDR3 runs 14 residues. Trimming cost V 2 bases and J 4 bases, with 14 bases left between them. The CDR3: CAWSNMGRSYGYTF. CDR3 nucleotides: TGTGCCTGGAGTAACATGGGACGGAGCTATGGCTACACCTTC. Variable domain in full (rest from reference TRBV30 and TRBJ1-2): SQTIHQWPATLVQPVGSPLSLECTVEGTSNPNLYWYRQAAGRGLQLLFYSVGIGQISSEVPQNLSASRPQDRQFILSSKKLLLSDSGFYLCAWSNMGRSYGYTFGSGTRLTVV.

The CDR3 is CASSMSRGETQYF. In DNA form, the CDR3 reads TGTGCCAGTAGTATGTCCAGGGGAGAGACCCAGTACTTC. The rearrangement uses TRBV19 and TRBJ2-5; D is perhaps TRBD1 (6 bases). This CDR3 region has 13 residues. V gave up 3 bases and J gave up 4 bases, with 9 bases separating them. Germline values: CDR1 LNHDA, CDR2 SQIVND (reference sequence).

The chain uses TRBV2 and TRBJ1-1, with TRBD1 as a possible D gene (5 bases). V was trimmed by 1 base and J by 3 bases, leaving 18 bases between them. The germline CDR1 and CDR2 sequences are SNHLY and FYNNEI. The CDR3 length is 17 residues. The CDR3 nucleotides are TGTGCCAGCAGTGAAGGGGGGTCTCTTCTTGTTGACACTGAAGCTTTCTTT. Amino acids: CASSEGGSLLVDTEAFF. The whole variable domain, remainder taken from reference TRBV2 and TRBJ1-1, is EPEVTQTPSHQVTQMGQEVILRCVPISNHLYFYWYRQILGQKVEFLVSFYNNEISEKSEIFDDQFSVERPDGSNFTLKIRSTKLEDSAMYFCASSEGGSLLVDTEAFFGQGTRLTVV.

The J gene is TRBJ2-1, the V gene TRBV27; TRBD2 aligns across 7 bases. CDR3 size: 15 residues. The junction had 5 bases not matched to a gene; V was cut back by 4 bases and J by 2 bases. Germline V CDR1 and CDR2: MNHEY, SMNVEV (reference sequence). CDR3 residues: CASSSVAGAYNEQFF. CDR3 coding DNA: TGTGCCAGCAGTTCGGTAGCGGGCGCCTACAATGAGCAGTTCTTC.

The chain combines TRBV9 with TRBJ1-5; D not resolved. The V end lost 4 bases, the J end lost 2 bases, and 10 bases lay between the germline ends. CDR1 is SGDLS, CDR2 YYNGEE, per germline. The CDR3 totals 14 residues. This CDR3 is CASSLLWGNQPQHF. CDR3 coding DNA: TGTGCCAGCAGCCTACTCTGGGGCAATCAGCCCCAGCATTTT.

V gene TRBV11-1 combines with J gene TRBJ2-1; 8 bases align to TRBD1. This CDR3 comprises 15 residues. V was pared by 5 bases and J by 2 bases, with 5 bases of the junction left unmatched. Germline V gene sequence: CDR1 SGHAT, CDR2 FQDESV (reference sequence). The CDR3 region has the DNA TGTGCCAGCAGCGAACAGGGGGGCCCCTACAATGAGCAGTTCTTC. Translated: CASSEQGGPYNEQFF. The variable domain in full, completed from reference TRBV11-1 and TRBJ2-1, reads EAEVAQSPRYKITEKSQAVAFWCDPISGHATLYWYRQILGQGPELLVQFQDESVVDDSQLPKDRFSAERLKGVDSTLKIQPAELGDSAMYLCASSEQGGPYNEQFFGPGTRLTVL.

The chain is built from TRBV27 and TRBJ1-4; D ambiguous. CDR1 is MNHEY and CDR2 is SMNVEV in the germline V gene (reference sequence). The V end was cut by 6 bases, the J end by 7 bases, with 21 bases between. The CDR3 runs to 16 residues. The CDR3 coding sequence is TGTGCCAGCAGGTCGAAACACCTCCGATCGGGTGAAAAACTGTTTTTT. Protein product: CASRSKHLRSGEKLFF.

Only a few counts were recorded for this clone. The chain combines TRBV27 with TRBJ2-7; D call uncertain. V lost 2 bases, J lost 3 bases, and 11 bases lay in between. The CDR3 sequence is 14 residues long. The germline CDR1 and CDR2 sequences are MNHEY and SMNVEV (reference sequence). The CDR3 loop is CASSLNRDFYEQYF. CDR3 DNA sequence: TGTGCCAGCAGTTTAAATAGGGATTTCTACGAGCAGTACTTC.

The chain couples TRBV7-2 to TRBJ2-3, with D perhaps matching TRBD1 (5 bases). Germline V gives CDR1 SGHTA, CDR2 FQGNSA. V dropped 5 bases and J dropped 5 bases, with 17 bases sitting between them. The CDR3 has 15 residues. In DNA form, the CDR3 reads TGTGCCAGCAGCCTCGAGGTCAGGGCGGTAGATACGCAGTATTTT. Its translation is CASSLEVRAVDTQYF.

The chain combines TRBV27 with TRBJ1-1; the D gene is possibly TRBD1 (6 bases). CDR1 is MNHEY, CDR2 SMNVEV, per germline (reference sequence). Between the trimmed V and J ends, which lost 5 bases and 0 bases, there was a span of 10 bases. The CDR3 sequence is 14 residues long. This CDR3 reads CASSGNRVNTEAFF. CDR3 nucleotide sequence: TGTGCCAGCAGTGGCAACAGGGTGAACACTGAAGCTTTCTTT.